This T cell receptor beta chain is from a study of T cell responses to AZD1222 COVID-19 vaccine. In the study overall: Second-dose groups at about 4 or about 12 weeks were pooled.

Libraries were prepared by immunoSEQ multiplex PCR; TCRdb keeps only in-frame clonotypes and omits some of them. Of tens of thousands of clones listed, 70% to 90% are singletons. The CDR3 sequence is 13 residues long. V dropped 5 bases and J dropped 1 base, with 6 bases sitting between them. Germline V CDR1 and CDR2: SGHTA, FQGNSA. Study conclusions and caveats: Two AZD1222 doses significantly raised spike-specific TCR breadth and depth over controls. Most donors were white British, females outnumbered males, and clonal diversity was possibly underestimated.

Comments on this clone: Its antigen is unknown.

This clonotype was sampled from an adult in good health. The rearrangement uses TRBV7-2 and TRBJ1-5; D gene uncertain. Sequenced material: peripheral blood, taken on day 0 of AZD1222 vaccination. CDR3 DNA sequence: TGTGCCAGCAGCGGGCAGAGCAATCAGCCCCAGCATTTT. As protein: CASSGQSNQPQHF.